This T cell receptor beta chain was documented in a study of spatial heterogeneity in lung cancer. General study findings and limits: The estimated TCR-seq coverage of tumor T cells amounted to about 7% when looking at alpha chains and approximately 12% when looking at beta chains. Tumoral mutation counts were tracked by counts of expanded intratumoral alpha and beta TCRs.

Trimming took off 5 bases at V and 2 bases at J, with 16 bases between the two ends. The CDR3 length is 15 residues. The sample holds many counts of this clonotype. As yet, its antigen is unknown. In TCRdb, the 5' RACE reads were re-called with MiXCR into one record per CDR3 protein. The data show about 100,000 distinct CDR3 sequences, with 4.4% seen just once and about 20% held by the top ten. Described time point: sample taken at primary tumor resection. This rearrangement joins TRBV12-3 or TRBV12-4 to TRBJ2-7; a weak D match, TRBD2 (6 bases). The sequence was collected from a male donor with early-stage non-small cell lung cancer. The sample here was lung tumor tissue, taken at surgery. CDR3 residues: CASSRGSGRTYEQYF. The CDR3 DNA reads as TGTGCCAGCAGTCGGGGGTCGGGACGGACCTACGAGCAGTACTTC.